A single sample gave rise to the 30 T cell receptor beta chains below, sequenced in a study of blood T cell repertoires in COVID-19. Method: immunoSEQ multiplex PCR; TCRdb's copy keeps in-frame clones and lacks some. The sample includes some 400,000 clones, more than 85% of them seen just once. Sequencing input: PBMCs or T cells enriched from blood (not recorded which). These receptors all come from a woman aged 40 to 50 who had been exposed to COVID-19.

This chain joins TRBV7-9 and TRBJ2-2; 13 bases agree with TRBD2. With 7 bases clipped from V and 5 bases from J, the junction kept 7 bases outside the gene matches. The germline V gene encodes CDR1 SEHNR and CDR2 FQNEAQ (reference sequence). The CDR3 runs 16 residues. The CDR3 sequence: CASNLRTSGRTGELFF. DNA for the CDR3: TGTGCCAGCAACCTCCGGACTAGCGGGAGAACCGGGGAGCTGTTTTTT.

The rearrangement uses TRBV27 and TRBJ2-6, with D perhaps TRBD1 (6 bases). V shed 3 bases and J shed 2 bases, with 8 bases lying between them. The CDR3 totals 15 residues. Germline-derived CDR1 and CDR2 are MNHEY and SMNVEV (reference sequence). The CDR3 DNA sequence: TGTGCCAGCAGTTTTGACAGGACTGGGGCCAACGTCCTGACTTTC. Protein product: CASSFDRTGANVLTF.

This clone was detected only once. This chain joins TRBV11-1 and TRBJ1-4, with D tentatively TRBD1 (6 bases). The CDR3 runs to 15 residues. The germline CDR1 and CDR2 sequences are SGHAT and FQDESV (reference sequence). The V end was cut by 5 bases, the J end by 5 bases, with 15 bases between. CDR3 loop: CASSVDRRRNEKLFF. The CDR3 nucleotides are TGTGCCAGCAGCGTAGACAGGCGACGGAATGAAAAACTGTTTTTT.

CDR3 bases: TGTGCCAGCTCACTCAACAATATAGGGACAGGTGGGACCGAAGCTTTCTTT. It codes for CASSLNNIGTGGTEAFF. The genes are TRBV18 and TRBJ1-1, with TRBD1 matching over 8 bases. CDR1 and CDR2 from the germline V gene are KGHSH and LQKENI. The length of the CDR3 is 17 residues. With 4 bases clipped from V and 8 bases from J, the junction kept 18 bases outside the gene matches.

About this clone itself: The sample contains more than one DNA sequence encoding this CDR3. DNA of the CDR3: TGTGCCAGCAGCTTAGTCGGGACAGGGCGAATGAACACTGAAGCTTTCTTT. Its translation is CASSLVGTGRMNTEAFF. The chain recombines TRBV7-9 with TRBJ1-1; 9 positions agree with TRBD1. The CDR3 length is 17 residues. V lost 1 base, J lost 0 bases, and 6 bases stayed unmatched. CDR1 is SEHNR and CDR2 is FQNEAQ in the germline V gene (reference sequence). The variable domain in full, completed from reference TRBV7-9 and TRBJ1-1, reads DTGVSQNPRHKITKRGQNVTFRCDPISEHNRLYWYRQTLGQGPEFLTYFQNEAQLEKSRLLSDRFSAERPKGSFSTLEIQRTEQGDSAMYLCASSLVGTGRMNTEAFFGQGTRLTVV.

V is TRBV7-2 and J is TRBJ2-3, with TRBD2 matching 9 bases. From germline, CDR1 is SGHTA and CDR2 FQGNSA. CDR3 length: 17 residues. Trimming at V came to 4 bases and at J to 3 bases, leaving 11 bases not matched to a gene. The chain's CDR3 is CASSSLIGAGGTDTQYF. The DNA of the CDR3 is TGTGCCAGCAGCTCGTTGATCGGAGCGGGGGGTACAGATACGCAGTATTTT.

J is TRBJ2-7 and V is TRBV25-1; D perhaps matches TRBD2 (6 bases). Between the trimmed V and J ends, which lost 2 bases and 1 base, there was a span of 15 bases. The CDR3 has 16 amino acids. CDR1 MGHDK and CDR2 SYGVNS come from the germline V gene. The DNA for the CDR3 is TGTGCCAGCAGTGAAGGCGGGGCGCAGGGTTCCTACGAGCAGTACTTC. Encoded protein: CASSEGGAQGSYEQYF.

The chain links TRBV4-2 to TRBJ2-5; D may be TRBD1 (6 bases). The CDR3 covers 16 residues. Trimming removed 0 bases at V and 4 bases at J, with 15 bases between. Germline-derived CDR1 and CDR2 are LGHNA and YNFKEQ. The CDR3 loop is CASSQDQGGWSETQYF. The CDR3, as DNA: TGTGCCAGCAGCCAAGATCAAGGGGGATGGTCAGAGACCCAGTACTTC.

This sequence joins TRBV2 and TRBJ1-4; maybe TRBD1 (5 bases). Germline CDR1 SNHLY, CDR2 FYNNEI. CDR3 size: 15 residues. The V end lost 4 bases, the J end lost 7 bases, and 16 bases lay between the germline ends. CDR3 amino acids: CASSVFGGEGEKLFF. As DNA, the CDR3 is TGTGCCAGCAGTGTGTTTGGAGGGGAGGGTGAAAAACTGTTTTTT.

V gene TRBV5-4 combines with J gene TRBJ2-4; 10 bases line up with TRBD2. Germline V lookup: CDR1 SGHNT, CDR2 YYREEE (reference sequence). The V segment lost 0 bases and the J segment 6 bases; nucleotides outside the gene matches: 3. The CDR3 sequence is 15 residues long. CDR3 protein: CASSLASGGANIQYF. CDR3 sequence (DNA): TGTGCCAGCAGCTTGGCTAGCGGGGGAGCAAACATTCAGTACTTC.

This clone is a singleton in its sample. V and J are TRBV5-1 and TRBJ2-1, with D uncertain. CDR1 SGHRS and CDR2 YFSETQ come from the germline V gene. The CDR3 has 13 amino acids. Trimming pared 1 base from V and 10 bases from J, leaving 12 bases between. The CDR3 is CASSLQEIGEQFF. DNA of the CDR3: TGCGCCAGCAGCTTGCAGGAAATTGGGGAGCAGTTCTTC. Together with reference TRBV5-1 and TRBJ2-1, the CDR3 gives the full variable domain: KAGVTQTPRYLIKTRGQQVTLSCSPISGHRSVSWYQQTPGQGLQFLFEYFSETQRNKGNFPGRFSGRQFSNSRSEMNVSTLELGDSALYLCASSLQEIGEQFFGPGTRLTVL.

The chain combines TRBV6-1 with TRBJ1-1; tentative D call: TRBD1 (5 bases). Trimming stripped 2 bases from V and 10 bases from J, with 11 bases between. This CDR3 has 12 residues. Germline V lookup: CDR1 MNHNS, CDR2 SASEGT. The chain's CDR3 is CASSEKGRGAFF. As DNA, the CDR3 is TGTGCCAGCAGTGAAAAGGGGCGCGGAGCTTTCTTT.

The CDR3 DNA sequence: TGTGCCAGCAGCGCGCGGGACAGACTTAAAGAGACCCAGTACTTC. Its translation: CASSARDRLKETQYF. The chain has TRBV5-4 and TRBJ2-5, with D possibly being TRBD1 (7 bases). CDR3 length: 15 residues. The V gene lost 4 bases and the J gene lost 3 bases, with 16 bases spanning the gap. Germline V gene data show CDR1 as SGHNT and CDR2 as YYREEE (reference sequence). Variable domain in full (rest from reference TRBV5-4 and TRBJ2-5): ETGVTQSPTHLIKTRGQQVTLRCSSQSGHNTVSWYQQALGQGPQFIFQYYREEENGRGNFPPRFSGLQFPNYSSELNVNALELDDSALYLCASSARDRLKETQYFGPGTRLLVL.

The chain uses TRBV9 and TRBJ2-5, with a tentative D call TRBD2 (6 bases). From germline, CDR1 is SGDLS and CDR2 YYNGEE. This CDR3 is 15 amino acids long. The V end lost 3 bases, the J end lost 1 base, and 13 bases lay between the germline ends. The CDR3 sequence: CASSAGVGGQETQYF. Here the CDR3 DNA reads TGTGCCAGCAGCGCCGGAGTCGGGGGCCAAGAGACCCAGTACTTC.

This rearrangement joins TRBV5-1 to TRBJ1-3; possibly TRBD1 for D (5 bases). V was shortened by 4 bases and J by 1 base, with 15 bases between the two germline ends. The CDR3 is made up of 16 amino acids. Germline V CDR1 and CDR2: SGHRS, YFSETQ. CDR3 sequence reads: CASSMSGMSSGNTIYF. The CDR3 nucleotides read TGCGCCAGCAGCATGTCAGGGATGTCTTCTGGAAACACCATATATTTT.

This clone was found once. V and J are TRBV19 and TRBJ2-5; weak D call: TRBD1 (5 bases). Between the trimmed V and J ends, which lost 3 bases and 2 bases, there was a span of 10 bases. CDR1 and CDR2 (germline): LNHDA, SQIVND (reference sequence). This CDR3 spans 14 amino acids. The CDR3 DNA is TGTGCCAGTAGTATCTTGAACAGGCAAGAGACCCAGTACTTC. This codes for CASSILNRQETQYF. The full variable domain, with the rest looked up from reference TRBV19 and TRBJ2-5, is DGGITQSPKYLFRKEGQNVTLSCEQNLNHDAMYWYRQDPGQGLRLIYYSQIVNDFQKGDIAEGYSVSREKKESFPLTVTSAQKNPTAFYLCASSILNRQETQYFGPGTRLLVL.

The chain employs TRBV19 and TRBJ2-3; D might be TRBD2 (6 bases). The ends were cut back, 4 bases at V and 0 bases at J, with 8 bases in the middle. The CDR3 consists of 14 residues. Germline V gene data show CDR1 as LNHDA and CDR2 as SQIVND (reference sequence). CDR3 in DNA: TGTGCCAGTAGTACTCGGGGGAGCACAGATACGCAGTATTTT. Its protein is CASSTRGSTDTQYF.

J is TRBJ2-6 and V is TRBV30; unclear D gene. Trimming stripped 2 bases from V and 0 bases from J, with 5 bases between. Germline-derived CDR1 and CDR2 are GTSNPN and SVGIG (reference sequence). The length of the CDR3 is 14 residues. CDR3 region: CAWSMYSGANVLTF. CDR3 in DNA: TGTGCCTGGAGTATGTACTCTGGGGCCAACGTCCTGACTTTC.

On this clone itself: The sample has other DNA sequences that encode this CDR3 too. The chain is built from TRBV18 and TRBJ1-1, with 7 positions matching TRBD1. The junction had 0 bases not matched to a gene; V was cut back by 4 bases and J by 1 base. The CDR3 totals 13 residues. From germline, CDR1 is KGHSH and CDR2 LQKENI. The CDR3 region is CASSRDRNTEAFF. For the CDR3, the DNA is TGTGCCAGCTCACGGGACAGGAACACTGAAGCTTTCTTT.

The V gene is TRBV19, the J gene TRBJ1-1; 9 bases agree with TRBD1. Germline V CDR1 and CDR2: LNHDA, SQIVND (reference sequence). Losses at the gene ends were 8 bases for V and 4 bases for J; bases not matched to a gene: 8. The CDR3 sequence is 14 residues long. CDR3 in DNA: TGTGCCAGTGCCCGGACAGGGGTAAGCACTGAAGCTTTCTTT. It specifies CASARTGVSTEAFF.

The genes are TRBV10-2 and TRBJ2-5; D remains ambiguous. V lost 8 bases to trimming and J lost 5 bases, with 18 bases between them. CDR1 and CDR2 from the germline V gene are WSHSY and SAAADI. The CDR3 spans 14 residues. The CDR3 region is CASVRSTKAETQYF. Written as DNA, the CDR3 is TGCGCCAGCGTGCGTTCGACCAAAGCGGAGACCCAGTACTTC.

The CDR3 here is CSAPQGGNYGYTF. For the CDR3, the DNA is TGCAGCGCCCCCCAAGGAGGGAACTATGGCTACACCTTC. The V and J genes are TRBV29-1 and TRBJ1-2, with no clear D. This CDR3 region has 13 residues. Per the germline V gene, CDR1 is SQVTM and CDR2 is ANQGSEA. Trimming took 7 bases from V and 2 from J, leaving 14 bases between them. The full variable domain, with the rest looked up from reference TRBV29-1 and TRBJ1-2, is SAVISQKPSRDICQRGTSLTIQCQVDSQVTMMFWYRQQPGQSLTLIATANQGSEATYESGFVIDKFPISRPNLTFSTLTVSNMSPEDSSIYLCSAPQGGNYGYTFGSGTRLTVV.

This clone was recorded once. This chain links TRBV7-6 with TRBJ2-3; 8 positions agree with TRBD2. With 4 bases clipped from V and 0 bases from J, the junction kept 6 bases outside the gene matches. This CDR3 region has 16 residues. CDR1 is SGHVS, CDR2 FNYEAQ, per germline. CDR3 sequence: CASSSSGGASTDTQYF. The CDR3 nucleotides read TGTGCCAGCAGCTCCAGCGGGGGAGCTAGCACAGATACGCAGTATTTT.

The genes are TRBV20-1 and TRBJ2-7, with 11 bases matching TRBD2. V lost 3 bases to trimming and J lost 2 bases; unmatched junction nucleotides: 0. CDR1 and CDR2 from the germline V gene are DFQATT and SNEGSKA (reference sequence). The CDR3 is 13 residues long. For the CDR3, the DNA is TGCAGTGCTAGTAGCGGGAGGGCCTACGAGCAGTACTTC. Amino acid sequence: CSASSGRAYEQYF.

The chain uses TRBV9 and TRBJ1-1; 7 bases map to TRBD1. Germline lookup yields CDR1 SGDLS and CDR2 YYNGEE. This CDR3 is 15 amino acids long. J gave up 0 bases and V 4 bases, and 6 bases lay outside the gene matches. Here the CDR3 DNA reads TGTGCCAGCAGCACAGGGCAGGGGGTGAACACTGAAGCTTTCTTT. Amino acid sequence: CASSTGQGVNTEAFF. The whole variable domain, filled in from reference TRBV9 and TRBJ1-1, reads DSGVTQTPKHLITATGQRVTLRCSPRSGDLSVYWYQQSLDQGLQFLIQYYNGEERAKGNILERFSAQQFPDLHSELNLSSLELGDSALYFCASSTGQGVNTEAFFGQGTRLTVV.

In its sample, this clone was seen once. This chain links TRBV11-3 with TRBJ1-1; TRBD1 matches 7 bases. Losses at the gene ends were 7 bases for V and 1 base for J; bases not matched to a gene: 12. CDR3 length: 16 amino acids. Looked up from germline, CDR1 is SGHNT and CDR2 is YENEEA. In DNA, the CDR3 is TGTGCCAGCACCGGAAAAGCGGACAGGAAGAACACTGAAGCTTTCTTT. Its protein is CASTGKADRKNTEAFF.

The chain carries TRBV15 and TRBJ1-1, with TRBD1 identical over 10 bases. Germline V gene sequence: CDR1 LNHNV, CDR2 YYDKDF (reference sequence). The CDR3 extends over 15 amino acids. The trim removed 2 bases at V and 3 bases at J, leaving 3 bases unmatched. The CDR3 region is CATSRPGQGDTEAFF. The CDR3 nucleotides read TGTGCCACCAGCAGACCAGGACAGGGGGACACTGAAGCTTTCTTT. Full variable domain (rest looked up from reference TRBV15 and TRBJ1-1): DAMVIQNPRYQVTQFGKPVTLSCSQTLNHNVMYWYQQKSSQAPKLLFHYYDKDFNNEADTPDNFQSRRPNTSFCFLDIRSPGLGDTAMYLCATSRPGQGDTEAFFGQGTRLTVV.

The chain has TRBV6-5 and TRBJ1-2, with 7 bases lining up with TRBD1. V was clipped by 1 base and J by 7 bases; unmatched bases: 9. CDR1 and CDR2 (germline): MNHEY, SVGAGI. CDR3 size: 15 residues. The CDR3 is CASSYLRQGEIGYTF. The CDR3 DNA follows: TGTGCCAGCAGTTACTTAAGGCAGGGGGAGATTGGCTACACCTTC.

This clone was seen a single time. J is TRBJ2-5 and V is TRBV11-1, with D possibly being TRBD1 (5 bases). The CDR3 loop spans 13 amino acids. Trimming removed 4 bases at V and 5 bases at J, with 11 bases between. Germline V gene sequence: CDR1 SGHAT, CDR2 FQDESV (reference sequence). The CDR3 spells CASSSRSGETQYF. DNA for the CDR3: TGTGCCAGCAGCTCGAGGTCAGGGGAGACCCAGTACTTC. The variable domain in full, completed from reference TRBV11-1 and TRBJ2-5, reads EAEVAQSPRYKITEKSQAVAFWCDPISGHATLYWYRQILGQGPELLVQFQDESVVDDSQLPKDRFSAERLKGVDSTLKIQPAELGDSAMYLCASSSRSGETQYFGPGTRLLVL.

The CDR3 is CASSVVASGRNEQFF. The CDR3 nucleotides are TGTGCCAGCAGCGTAGTGGCTAGCGGGCGAAATGAGCAGTTCTTC. This chain links TRBV9 with TRBJ2-1, with TRBD2 matching over 8 bases. V shed 0 bases, J shed 7 bases, and the junction held 6 bases outside the gene matches. The CDR3 runs to 15 residues. CDR1 is SGDLS and CDR2 is YYNGEE in the germline V gene.